This T cell receptor beta chain comes out of a study of control samples from healthy donors and cancer patients. Sequencing was performed with immunoSEQ multiplex PCR; in TCRdb, only in-frame clones are kept and a portion is missing. The table shows over 25,000 clones, with nearly 90% occurring only once. The CDR3 consists of 19 residues. CDR1 is SGHTA, CDR2 FQGTGA, per germline. V was pared by 0 bases and J by 5 bases, with 12 bases of the junction left unmatched. The source of this sequence is a female donor with melanoma. Material: formalin-fixed, paraffin-embedded tissue. This sequence joins TRBV7-3 and TRBJ2-2; 10 nucleotides line up with TRBD1. The CDR3 nucleotides read TGTGCCAGCAGCTTAACCGGGACAGGGGCCTTAGGAAGAACCGGGGAGCTGTTTTTT. Its translation is CASSLTGTGALGRTGELFF.